One and the same sample provided the 2 T cell receptor beta chains below, sequenced in a study of cytomegalovirus exposure and HLA in healthy donors. The primer mix had 60 Vbeta and 13 Jbeta primers. Assay: immunoSEQ multiplex PCR; the TCRdb copy retains only in-frame clones and omits some. Seen here are tens of thousands of clones, 70% to 80% observed once, and the top ten hold about 15%. Sequencing input: PBMCs. The receptor set was obtained from a woman aged 40-49 years in good health and CMV-seropositive.

This clone was seen once. The chain joins TRBV19 to TRBJ2-5; 11 bases line up with TRBD1. The CDR3 runs 17 residues. Germline loops: CDR1 LNHDA, CDR2 SQIVND (reference sequence). V gave up 5 bases and J gave up 2 bases; unmatched junction bases: 10. The CDR3 spells CASSPTEGTGGQETQYF. Written as DNA, the CDR3 is TGTGCCAGTAGTCCTACGGAGGGGACAGGGGGTCAAGAGACCCAGTACTTC.

The chain employs TRBV4-2 and TRBJ2-4, with D perhaps matching TRBD2 (6 bases). CDR1 LGHNA and CDR2 YNFKEQ come from the germline V gene. V lost 4 bases, J lost 2 bases, and 18 bases lay in between. The CDR3 consists of 17 residues. CDR3 DNA sequence: TGTGCCAGCAGCCGATGGGACTCAGGAGGGTCCAAAAACATTCAGTACTTC. Encoded protein: CASSRWDSGGSKNIQYF.